A single sample is the source of the 5 T cell receptor beta chains below, sequenced in a study of cytomegalovirus exposure and HLA in healthy donors. In the PCR, 60 Vbeta and 13 Jbeta primers were used. The data were produced by immunoSEQ multiplex PCR, yet TCRdb's version contains in-frame clones alone and is incomplete. The sample has some 120,000 clones, over 60% seen once. Specimen: PBMCs. The origin of the receptors is a young man in good health and CMV-seronegative.

With regard to this clone: Compared with germline, one end of the junction differs, possibly owing to a read error. The CDR3 loop is CASSLGPEGSGVQTDTQYF. The CDR3, as DNA: TGTGCTAGCAGCTTAGGCCCGGAAGGTAGCGGGGTACAGACAGATACGCAGTATTTT. The chain has TRBV7-7 and TRBJ2-3; 8 positions match TRBD2. The CDR3 sequence is 19 residues long. Per the germline V gene, CDR1 is SSHAT and CDR2 is FNYEAQ (reference sequence). Full variable domain (missing parts from reference TRBV7-7 and TRBJ2-3): GAGVSQSPRYKVTKRGQDVTLRCDPISSHATLYWYQQALGQGPEFLTYFNYEAQPDKSGLPSDRFSAERPEGSISTLTIQRTEQRDSAMYRCASSLGPEGSGVQTDTQYFGPGTRLTVL.

This chain links TRBV7-3 with TRBJ2-1, with D possibly being TRBD2 (5 bases). V was trimmed by 1 base and J by 2 bases, leaving 9 bases between them. Germline V gene sequence: CDR1 SGHTA, CDR2 FQGTGA. The CDR3 runs to 15 residues. The CDR3 is CASSLSSAAYNEQFF. The CDR3 DNA reads as TGTGCCAGCAGCTTAAGTAGCGCCGCCTACAATGAGCAGTTCTTC.

V is TRBV5-1 and J is TRBJ2-2; 7 bases fit TRBD1. Germline CDR1 is SGHRS and CDR2 is YFSETQ. The V and J ends lost 3 bases and 6 bases, in that order; junction bases with no gene match: 2. The CDR3 consists of 13 residues. Here the CDR3 DNA reads TGCGCCAGCAGCTGGACAGGTTCCGGGGAGCTGTTTTTT. It encodes CASSWTGSGELFF.

The gene calls are TRBV2 and TRBJ2-4; 10 bases agree with TRBD2. This CDR3 is 13 amino acids long. V lost 8 bases, J lost 7 bases, and 5 bases stayed unmatched. Germline CDR1 reads SNHLY; CDR2 reads FYNNEI. The CDR3 loop is CASAIAGGNIQYF. CDR3 bases: TGTGCCAGCGCCATAGCGGGAGGTAACATTCAGTACTTC. Combining the CDR3 with reference TRBV2 and TRBJ2-4 gives the whole variable domain EPEVTQTPSHQVTQMGQEVILRCVPISNHLYFYWYRQILGQKVEFLVSFYNNEISEKSEIFDDQFSVERPDGSNFTLKIRSTKLEDSAMYFCASAIAGGNIQYFGAGTRLSVL.

CDR3 bases: TGTGCCAGCAGACCGCAAGGGGGCGGGAATCAGCCCCAGCATTTT. Its protein is CASRPQGGGNQPQHF. The chain couples TRBV2 to TRBJ1-5; 7 nucleotides agree with TRBD1. Germline assignment: CDR1 SNHLY and CDR2 FYNNEI. Trimming at V came to 6 bases and at J to 4 bases, leaving 9 bases not matched to a gene. CDR3 size: 15 residues.